Listed below are T cell receptor beta chains from one sample, sequenced in a study of blood T cell repertoires in COVID-19. TCRdb keeps only in-frame clones here, not all; method: immunoSEQ multiplex PCR. The sample comprises roughly 300,000 clones, about 87% of which are singletons, and 6.5% to 9.5% rests with the top ten. Sequences were obtained from peripheral blood. The receptors here all came from a woman between 45 and 60 years old who had recovered from COVID-19. The CDR3 runs from the conserved cysteine through the conserved F or W. The order of the fields is V gene, clone size, J gene, D gene, CDR3 DNA, CDR3 protein. The D gene is left open where the match is weak. Clone size is stated in some rows and not others, as once, few, many or a class when expanded.

V gene: TRBV27; clone size: .; J gene: TRBJ1-2; D gene: .; CDR3 DNA: TGTGCCAGCAGTTCCAGAGGTCTAAACTATGGCTACACCTTC; CDR3 protein: CASSSRGLNYGYTF
V gene: TRBV2; clone size: .; J gene: TRBJ1-1; D gene: .; CDR3 DNA: TGTGCCAGCAGCCTTGGACAGATGAACACTGAAGCTTTCTTT; CDR3 protein: CASSLGQMNTEAFF
V gene: TRBV24-1; clone size: .; J gene: TRBJ2-3; D gene: TRBD2; CDR3 DNA: TGTGCCACCAGTGATTTTGGTACTAGCGGGGGGAGGGGAGTGGGCACAGATACGCAGTATTTT; CDR3 protein: CATSDFGTSGGRGVGTDTQYF
V gene: TRBV10-1; clone size: .; J gene: TRBJ2-7; D gene: TRBD1; CDR3 DNA: TGCGCCAGCAGGAAAACAGGGGCACCCTACGAGCAGTACTTC; CDR3 protein: CASRKTGAPYEQYF
V gene: TRBV30; clone size: once; J gene: TRBJ1-5; D gene: TRBD1; CDR3 DNA: TGTGCCTGGGGACAGGGGCGTTTAGGGCCCCAGCATTTT; CDR3 protein: CAWGQGRLGPQHF
V gene: TRBV5-1; clone size: once; J gene: TRBJ1-6; D gene: .; CDR3 DNA: TGCGCCAGCAGCTTGGCAGGGCGTGGATCACCCCTCCACTTT; CDR3 protein: CASSLAGRGSPLHF
V gene: TRBV13; clone size: .; J gene: TRBJ2-1; D gene: TRBD2; CDR3 DNA: TGTGCCAGCACGCCTACCGGGACTACCAAGGATGAGCAGTTCTTC; CDR3 protein: CASTPTGTTKDEQFF
V gene: TRBV4-1; clone size: few; J gene: TRBJ2-6; D gene: TRBD2; CDR3 DNA: TGCGCCAGCAGCCAGCCGGGACTAGGCGCTGGGGGGGCCAACGTCCTGACTTTC; CDR3 protein: CASSQPGLGAGGANVLTF
V gene: TRBV9; clone size: .; J gene: TRBJ2-7; D gene: .; CDR3 DNA: TGTGCCAGCAGCGTAGACCCAGAAGCGGACTCCTACGAGCAGTACTTC; CDR3 protein: CASSVDPEADSYEQYF
V gene: TRBV18; clone size: .; J gene: TRBJ1-1; D gene: TRBD1; CDR3 DNA: TGTGCCAGCTCACGGGGACAGTCAAACACTGAAGCTTTCTTT; CDR3 protein: CASSRGQSNTEAFF
V gene: TRBV28; clone size: .; J gene: TRBJ2-5; D gene: .; CDR3 DNA: TGTGCCAGCAGTTTAGGTCCAGAAGAGACCCAGTACTTC; CDR3 protein: CASSLGPEETQYF
V gene: TRBV5-4; clone size: .; J gene: TRBJ2-1; D gene: TRBD2; CDR3 DNA: TGTGCCAGCAGCTGGGGACTAGGAAACAATGAGCAGTTCTTC; CDR3 protein: CASSWGLGNNEQFF
V gene: TRBV6-5; clone size: .; J gene: TRBJ2-3; D gene: TRBD2; CDR3 DNA: TGTGCCAGCGGCTTTAGCGGGGATCTGGATACGCAGTATTTT; CDR3 protein: CASGFSGDLDTQYF
V gene: TRBV12-3/TRBV12-4; clone size: .; J gene: TRBJ2-7; D gene: .; CDR3 DNA: TGTGCCAGCAGTACAGTGGCCGAGCAGTACTTC; CDR3 protein: CASSTVAEQYF
V gene: TRBV7-2; clone size: .; J gene: TRBJ2-1; D gene: .; CDR3 DNA: TGTGCCAGCAGCTTGATAGGGAGAGGCGAGCAGTTCTTC; CDR3 protein: CASSLIGRGEQFF
V gene: TRBV7-2; clone size: .; J gene: TRBJ2-2; D gene: TRBD2; CDR3 DNA: TGTGCCAGCAGCCAAACCCTAGCGGGTGTCGGTACCGGGGAGCTGTTTTTT; CDR3 protein: CASSQTLAGVGTGELFF
V gene: TRBV4-3; clone size: few; J gene: TRBJ2-6; D gene: .; CDR3 DNA: TGCGCCAGCAGCCAGGAACAGGGTTCTGGGGCCAACGTCCTGACTTTC; CDR3 protein: CASSQEQGSGANVLTF
V gene: TRBV10-3; clone size: .; J gene: TRBJ1-1; D gene: TRBD1; CDR3 DNA: TGTGCCATCAGTGAGCCTACCGGGACAGGGCCGAACACTGAAGCTTTCTTT; CDR3 protein: CAISEPTGTGPNTEAFF
V gene: TRBV28; clone size: .; J gene: TRBJ2-2; D gene: TRBD1; CDR3 DNA: TGTGCCAGCAGTTTATCTCCAGGGGGTCGAACCGGGGAGCTGTTTTTT; CDR3 protein: CASSLSPGGRTGELFF
V gene: TRBV18; clone size: .; J gene: TRBJ2-6; D gene: TRBD1; CDR3 DNA: TGTGCCAGCTCACCACTCGGTAGGGGGCTATCCGGGGCCAACGTCCTGACTTTC; CDR3 protein: CASSPLGRGLSGANVLTF